A single T cell receptor (beta chain) is shown here with its context. The antigen remains undetermined. The CDR3 length is 14 residues. With V trimmed by 4 bases and J by 4 bases, 4 bases remained unmatched. Germline assignment: CDR1 KGHSH and CDR2 LQKENI. The sample comes from a study of cytomegalovirus exposure and HLA in healthy donors. PCR was performed using 60 Vbeta and 13 Jbeta primers. As originally analysed: Unique TCR beta chains numbered 80 million to 95 million in a later analysis, with around 11 million shared. Sequencing was performed with immunoSEQ multiplex PCR; in TCRdb, only in-frame clones are kept and a portion is missing. That table gives V, J and clone size, and the DNA gave D and trimming. The sample carries some 120,000 clones, around three quarters recorded once. General study findings and limits: Researchers had no immune exposure information except CMV serostatus available. Later analysis demonstrated an association between a missense DCLRE1C variant and TCR beta V- and J-gene trimming.

This receptor was obtained from a man between 35 and 55 years old in good health and CMV-seronegative. The chain has TRBV18 and TRBJ1-3, with 7 nucleotides matching TRBD1. Sequenced: PBMCs. The CDR3 DNA reads TGTGCCAGCTCACAGGGGGCGGACGGAAACACCATATATTTT. Its translation: CASSQGADGNTIYF. The full variable domain, its missing parts supplied by reference TRBV18 and TRBJ1-3, is NAGVMQNPRHLVRRRGQEARLRCSPMKGHSHVYWYRQLPEEGLKFMVYLQKENIIDESGMPKERFSAEFPKEGPSILRIQQVVRGDSAAYFCASSQGADGNTIYFGEGSWLTVV.